This entry lists 6 T cell receptor beta chains sequenced from one sample in a study of beta chain features in type 1 diabetes. Expressed TCRB transcripts were sequenced after all isolated RNA was converted to cDNA. Only in-frame clones appear in the TCRdb table, and some are missing; sequencing was by immunoSEQ multiplex PCR. The sample records 60,000 or so clones, 59% being singletons. Sequenced: Tregs from blood. The receptors were sampled from a woman younger than 35 in good health.

The V call is TRBV10-3, the J call TRBJ2-5; 9 nucleotides align to TRBD2. CDR1 and CDR2 (germline): ENHRY, SYGVKD. The J segment lost 9 bases and the V segment lost 4 bases, leaving 3 bases of the junction unmatched. The CDR3 runs 12 residues. The CDR3 sequence: CAISGSGGAQYF. The CDR3 nucleotides are TGTGCCATCAGTGGTAGCGGGGGAGCCCAGTACTTC.

This clone was picked up a small number of times. V usage is TRBV19 and J usage is TRBJ2-1, with 9 positions matching TRBD2. CDR1 is LNHDA, CDR2 SQIVND, per germline (reference sequence). The CDR3 has 15 amino acids. J was trimmed by 6 bases and V by 5 bases; bases with no gene match: 8. The CDR3 is CASSQSGRTSNEQFF. CDR3 in DNA: TGTGCCAGTAGTCAGAGCGGGAGGACCTCCAATGAGCAGTTCTTC.

The chain employs TRBV30 and TRBJ2-3; 8 bases match TRBD1. V shed 2 bases and J 4 bases; nucleotides not matched to a gene: 2. The CDR3 contains 13 residues. Per the germline V gene, CDR1 is GTSNPN and CDR2 is SVGIG (reference sequence). The CDR3 bases are TGTGCCTGGAGTCAGGGGGCGTCAGATACGCAGTATTTT. It yields the protein CAWSQGASDTQYF.

The genes are TRBV19 and TRBJ1-2; possibly TRBD1 for D (5 bases). In germline, CDR1 is LNHDA, CDR2 SQIVND (reference sequence). The CDR3 is 12 residues long. Trimming left V 5 bases short and J 3 bases short, with 7 bases between. CDR3 loop: CASSFRDYGYTF. The CDR3 DNA reads as TGTGCCAGTAGTTTCAGGGACTATGGCTACACCTTC.

The rearrangement joins TRBV4-3 to TRBJ2-1; 8 bases are shared with TRBD2. This CDR3 comprises 16 residues. Trimming cost V 3 bases and J 6 bases; bases outside gene matches: 10. Germline V lookup: CDR1 LGHNA, CDR2 YSLEER. The CDR3 nucleotides are TGCGCCAGCAGCCACACCGGGACTAGGGGCGGCAATGAGCAGTTCTTC. Amino acid sequence: CASSHTGTRGGNEQFF.

This clone has only one observation. CDR3: CASSLMGPGELFF. DNA of the CDR3: TGTGCCAGCAGCTTAATGGGCCCCGGGGAGCTGTTTTTT. The V and J genes are TRBV7-9 and TRBJ2-2; D unresolved. The CDR3 extends over 13 amino acids. Trimming cost V 2 bases and J 6 bases, with 7 bases left between them. CDR1 SEHNR and CDR2 FQNEAQ come from the germline V gene (reference sequence).